These 32 T cell receptor beta chains were all obtained from the same sample, sequenced in a study of OX40 agonist ivuxolimab in advanced cancers. The table came from immunoSEQ multiplex PCR; TCRdb's copy has only in-frame clones and leaves some out. This table has 30,000 to 40,000 clones, roughly 80% appearing once. Source: CD4+ or CD8+ T cells sorted from blood, taken in a trial of the OX40 agonist ivuxolimab. Receptor source: an adult with an advanced solid tumor such as melanoma, head and neck, liver or kidney cancer.

The CDR3 sequence is CASGPDRGLEQYF. The CDR3 DNA reads TGTGCTAGTGGTCCCGACAGGGGGCTCGAGCAGTACTTC. The rearrangement links TRBV12-5 to TRBJ2-7, with 10 bases fitting TRBD1. CDR3 length: 13 residues. J was trimmed by 6 bases and V by 5 bases; bases with no gene match: 4. Germline values: CDR1 LGHNT, CDR2 FRNRAP. Full variable domain (rest looked up from reference TRBV12-5 and TRBJ2-7): DARVTQTPRHKVTEMGQEVTMRCQPILGHNTVFWYRQTMMQGLELLAYFRNRAPLDDSGMPKDRFSAEMPDATLATLKIQPSEPRDSAVYFCASGPDRGLEQYFGPGTRLTVT.

The V gene is TRBV5-1, the J gene TRBJ2-3; 7 bases are a match to TRBD1. The ends lost 4 bases at V and 5 bases at J; junction bases unmatched: 4. This CDR3 spans 13 amino acids. Germline V lookup: CDR1 SGHRS, CDR2 YFSETQ. DNA of the CDR3: TGCGCCAGCAGCCGGGACAGCTTAGATACGCAGTATTTT. This translates into CASSRDSLDTQYF. Full variable domain (rest looked up from reference TRBV5-1 and TRBJ2-3): KAGVTQTPRYLIKTRGQQVTLSCSPISGHRSVSWYQQTPGQGLQFLFEYFSETQRNKGNFPGRFSGRQFSNSRSEMNVSTLELGDSALYLCASSRDSLDTQYFGPGTRLTVL.

V usage is TRBV5-1 and J usage is TRBJ2-1; D could derive from TRBD1 or TRBD2 (5 bases each). V was shortened by 4 bases and J by 0 bases, with 17 bases between the two germline ends. Germline V CDR1 and CDR2: SGHRS, YFSETQ. CDR3 length: 17 residues. CDR3 protein: CASSVPGRASSYNEQFF. CDR3 nucleotides: TGCGCCAGCAGCGTCCCGGGGCGGGCGAGCTCCTACAATGAGCAGTTCTTC.

By its share, this clone is medium-sized (0.01 to 0.1%). The gene calls are TRBV7-2 and TRBJ2-7, with 9 bases identical to TRBD1. J was trimmed by 4 bases and V by 3 bases; bases with no gene match: 16. From germline, CDR1 is SGHTA and CDR2 FQGNSA. The CDR3 totals 18 residues. The CDR3 nucleotides read TGTGCCAGCAGCTTCCCGTTATCGACGACAGGGGGTTGGTACGAGCAGTACTTC. Protein sequence: CASSFPLSTTGGWYEQYF.

The chain recombines TRBV5-1 with TRBJ2-1; tentative D call: TRBD1 (6 bases). This CDR3 region has 16 residues. Germline CDR1 SGHRS, CDR2 YFSETQ. V lost 2 bases to trimming and J lost 0 bases, with 12 bases between them. The CDR3 coding sequence is TGCGCCAGCAGCTTAAATCCCAGGGGCTCCTACAATGAGCAGTTCTTC. It yields the protein CASSLNPRGSYNEQFF.

Here the CDR3 reads CASSRRTENTEAFF. CDR3 DNA: TGTGCCAGTAGTAGGAGGACGGAGAACACTGAAGCTTTCTTT. The gene calls are TRBV19 and TRBJ1-1; D is unclear. This CDR3 has 14 amino acids. CDR1 is LNHDA, CDR2 SQIVND, per germline (reference sequence). V dropped 4 bases and J dropped 1 base, with 10 bases sitting between them.

The J gene is TRBJ1-4, the V gene TRBV4-3; D uncertain. Trimming took 1 base from V and 4 from J, leaving 7 bases between them. CDR1 LGHNA and CDR2 YSLEER come from the germline V gene. The CDR3 totals 14 residues. This CDR3 reads CASSQGQYNEKLFF. The CDR3 region has the DNA TGCGCCAGCAGCCAAGGGCAGTATAATGAAAAACTGTTTTTT.

This rearrangement joins TRBV7-3 to TRBJ1-3; weak D call: TRBD1 (5 bases). With 2 bases removed from V and 2 bases from J, the gap between germline ends came to 13 bases. There are 16 residues in the CDR3. Germline CDR1 SGHTA, CDR2 FQGTGA. CDR3 DNA sequence: TGTGCCAGCAGCTTATGGGGACCGTTAACTGGAAACACCATATATTTT. Its protein product is CASSLWGPLTGNTIYF.

The chain has TRBV5-1 and TRBJ2-2; D remains ambiguous. CDR3 length: 15 residues. From germline, CDR1 is SGHRS and CDR2 YFSETQ. The V gene lost 0 bases and the J gene lost 4 bases, with 10 bases spanning the gap. This CDR3 is CASSLVAGPTGELFF. The CDR3 nucleotides read TGCGCCAGCAGCTTGGTGGCAGGACCCACCGGGGAGCTGTTTTTT. Full variable domain (remainder filled in from reference TRBV5-1 and TRBJ2-2): KAGVTQTPRYLIKTRGQQVTLSCSPISGHRSVSWYQQTPGQGLQFLFEYFSETQRNKGNFPGRFSGRQFSNSRSEMNVSTLELGDSALYLCASSLVAGPTGELFFGEGSRLTVL.

The V and J genes are TRBV29-1 and TRBJ2-7, with TRBD1 identical over 9 bases. This CDR3 has 13 residues. Looked up from germline, CDR1 is SQVTM and CDR2 is ANQGSEA. J gave up 5 bases and V 7 bases, and 9 bases lay outside the gene matches. CDR3 bases: TGCAGCGGAGGCACCGGGACAGGGAACGAGCAGTACTTC. It encodes CSGGTGTGNEQYF.

This chain joins TRBV30 and TRBJ1-5; D is possibly TRBD1 (6 bases). The CDR3 extends over 14 amino acids. V was clipped by 1 base and J by 5 bases, with 12 bases between them. Germline lookup yields CDR1 GTSNPN and CDR2 SVGIG (reference sequence). The CDR3 coding sequence is TGTGCCTGGAGTGAGGGGACAAGGGATCAGCCCCAGCATTTT. This encodes CAWSEGTRDQPQHF.

The chain employs TRBV7-2 and TRBJ1-3; the match to TRBD1 covers 7 bases. Germline V gene lookup returns CDR1 SGHTA and CDR2 FQGNSA. This CDR3 is 14 amino acids long. After removal of 7 bases from V and 4 bases from J, the junction contained 7 bases not matched to a gene. CDR3 amino acids: CASTTGAAGNTIYF. The CDR3 DNA is TGTGCCAGCACCACAGGGGCGGCAGGAAACACCATATATTTT. Based on the CDR3 plus reference TRBV7-2 and TRBJ1-3, the full variable domain is GAGVSQSPSNKVTEKGKDVELRCDPISGHTALYWYRQSLGQGLEFLIYFQGNSAPDKSGLPSDRFSAERTGGSVSTLTIQRTQQEDSAVYLCASTTGAAGNTIYFGEGSWLTVV.

This chain uses TRBV7-9 with TRBJ1-2; 7 bases match TRBD1. V shed 3 bases and J 6 bases; nucleotides not matched to a gene: 7. Germline assignment: CDR1 SEHNR and CDR2 FQNEAQ (reference sequence). The CDR3 totals 14 residues. The CDR3 region is CASSLGQNVHGYTF. DNA for the CDR3: TGTGCCAGCAGCTTGGGACAGAACGTCCATGGCTACACCTTC.

The chain recombines TRBV6-6 with TRBJ1-1; D ambiguous. Germline V gene lookup returns CDR1 MNHNY and CDR2 SVGAGI (reference sequence). This CDR3 region has 15 residues. V shed 3 bases and J shed 1 base, with 12 bases lying between them. CDR3 in amino acids: CASSYGYESNTEAFF. In DNA, the CDR3 is TGTGCCAGCAGTTATGGCTACGAATCGAACACTGAAGCTTTCTTT.

The chain employs TRBV7-3 and TRBJ1-3, with TRBD1 matching 8 bases. The CDR3 spans 16 residues. Looked up from germline, CDR1 is SGHTA and CDR2 is FQGTGA. V gave up 8 bases and J gave up 0 bases; unmatched junction bases: 9. CDR3 protein: CASSVGDRISGNTIYF. The CDR3 region has the DNA TGTGCCAGCTCGGTCGGGGACAGGATCTCTGGAAACACCATATATTTT.

This chain connects TRBV28 to TRBJ1-5; 11 nucleotides agree with TRBD1. J was trimmed by 4 bases and V by 4 bases; bases with no gene match: 6. Germline V gives CDR1 MDHEN, CDR2 SYDVKM. This CDR3 spans 16 amino acids. In nucleotides, the CDR3 is TGTGCCAGCAGTTACCCCGGACAGGGGGCAAATCAGCCCCAGCATTTT. Translating gives CASSYPGQGANQPQHF.

About this clone: Different DNA sequences within this sample yield the same CDR3. The gene calls are TRBV6-5 and TRBJ2-7; D not resolved. Trimming removed 0 bases from V and 4 bases from J, with 7 bases in between. Germline V gene sequence: CDR1 MNHEY, CDR2 SVGAGI. The CDR3 extends over 13 amino acids. The DNA for the CDR3 is TGTGCCAGCAGTTACTCGCGTGGGTACGAGCAGTACTTC. Amino acid sequence: CASSYSRGYEQYF.

The chain employs TRBV11-2 and TRBJ1-4; D might be TRBD1 (5 bases). Germline V gene sequence: CDR1 SGHAT, CDR2 FQNNGV. Trimming removed 2 bases from V and 5 bases from J, with 18 bases in between. CDR3 size: 17 residues. The CDR3 loop is CASSLWSPGHPNEKLFF. CDR3 nucleotide sequence: TGTGCCAGCAGCTTATGGTCCCCCGGACACCCGAATGAAAAACTGTTTTTT. Looking up the rest from reference TRBV11-2 and TRBJ1-4 gives the full variable domain: EAGVAQSPRYKIIEKRQSVAFWCNPISGHATLYWYQQILGQGPKLLIQFQNNGVVDDSQLPKDRFSAERLKGVDSTLKIQPAKLEDSAVYLCASSLWSPGHPNEKLFFGSGTQLSVL.

The chain uses TRBV29-1 and TRBJ2-1; D perhaps matches TRBD1 (7 bases). The V end lost 5 bases, the J end lost 3 bases, and 17 bases lay between the germline ends. Looked up from germline, CDR1 is SQVTM and CDR2 is ANQGSEA. The CDR3 has 15 amino acids. CDR3 DNA sequence: TGCAGCGTTTCGCCGAGCCAGGGGGGCTACAATGAGCAGTTCTTC. Protein: CSVSPSQGGYNEQFF.

The chain combines TRBV5-6 with TRBJ1-6; no reliable D call. V lost 2 bases and J 9 bases, leaving 9 bases between the germline ends. The length of the CDR3 is 13 residues. Per germline, CDR1 SGHDT and CDR2 YYEEEE. The CDR3 reads CASSFAGGSPLHF. The CDR3 DNA follows: TGTGCCAGCAGCTTCGCTGGAGGTTCACCCCTCCACTTT.

This chain links TRBV25-1 with TRBJ2-7; 7 positions agree with TRBD2. Germline CDR1 is MGHDK and CDR2 is SYGVNS. The CDR3 totals 11 residues. V was clipped by 11 bases and J by 3 bases; unmatched bases: 4. The CDR3 sequence: CAVAGVYEQYF. CDR3 DNA sequence: TGTGCCGTCGCGGGAGTCTACGAGCAGTACTTC.

The CDR3 protein is CAWMPGSSTDTQYF. CDR3 nucleotides: TGTGCCTGGATGCCGGGTTCTAGCACAGATACGCAGTATTTT. This chain connects TRBV30 to TRBJ2-3, with D unresolved. CDR1 and CDR2 (germline): GTSNPN, SVGIG (reference sequence). The CDR3 spans 14 residues. V lost 4 bases and J lost 0, with 11 bases in between.

This clone was picked up one time. J is TRBJ1-1 and V is TRBV11-2, with TRBD1 matching over 7 bases. Germline V gives CDR1 SGHAT, CDR2 FQNNGV. The junction had 6 bases not matched to a gene; V was cut back by 5 bases and J by 9 bases. The CDR3 has 12 residues. The CDR3 reads CASSVQGRQAFF. In DNA form, the CDR3 reads TGTGCCAGCAGCGTACAGGGGAGACAAGCTTTCTTT.

A word on this clone: This same CDR3 is encoded by further DNA sequences in the sample. CDR3 in DNA: TGCGCCAGCAGCCAAGTGAGTGAAAAACTGTTTTTT. Residues: CASSQVSEKLFF. The genes are TRBV4-3 and TRBJ1-4, with D unclear. V was shortened by 1 base and J by 7 bases, with 4 bases between the two germline ends. This CDR3 comprises 12 residues. Germline CDR1 and CDR2: LGHNA and YSLEER.

The chain uses TRBV5-1 and TRBJ1-5; D perhaps matches TRBD1 (6 bases). The V and J ends lost 5 bases and 4 bases respectively, with 19 bases between them. The CDR3 is made up of 16 amino acids. Germline CDR1 is SGHRS and CDR2 is YFSETQ. In DNA, the CDR3 is TGCGCCAGCAGTACAGGTGAGGGGGGACGGAATCAGCCCCAGCATTTT. Its translation: CASSTGEGGRNQPQHF.

The V gene is TRBV6-1, the J gene TRBJ2-7; perhaps TRBD2 as D (6 bases). The CDR3 runs to 11 residues. CDR1 and CDR2 from the germline V gene are MNHNS and SASEGT. The V end lost 7 bases, the J end lost 2 bases, and 6 bases lay between the germline ends. The CDR3 reads CASIAAYEQYF. CDR3 nucleotide sequence: TGTGCCAGCATAGCGGCCTACGAGCAGTACTTC.

This clone was counted a single time. This sequence joins TRBV12-5 and TRBJ1-5; D gene uncertain. CDR1 and CDR2 from the germline V gene are LGHNT and FRNRAP. This CDR3 is 15 amino acids long. V was clipped by 8 bases and J by 7 bases, with 21 bases between them. CDR3 sequence reads: CASSPGSMLAQPQHF. CDR3 sequence (DNA): TGTGCTAGTTCCCCCGGGTCCATGCTCGCCCAGCCCCAGCATTTT. Drawing the rest from reference TRBV12-5 and TRBJ1-5, the complete variable domain is DARVTQTPRHKVTEMGQEVTMRCQPILGHNTVFWYRQTMMQGLELLAYFRNRAPLDDSGMPKDRFSAEMPDATLATLKIQPSEPRDSAVYFCASSPGSMLAQPQHFGDGTRLSIL.

Details on this clone: Other nucleotide sequences from this sample produce the same CDR3. The chain employs TRBV7-3 and TRBJ1-3; 8 bases are a match to TRBD1. Unmatched junction bases numbered 1, after V lost 1 base and J lost 8 bases. Germline CDR1 and CDR2: SGHTA and FQGTGA. There are 13 residues in the CDR3. The CDR3 coding sequence is TGTGCCAGCAGCTTAAACAGGGGGGACACCATATATTTT. Amino acids: CASSLNRGDTIYF.

The J gene is TRBJ2-2, the V gene TRBV7-2; 9 positions agree with TRBD2. The J segment lost 10 bases and the V segment lost 3 bases, leaving 3 bases of the junction unmatched. There are 13 residues in the CDR3. The V gene's germline CDR1 is SGHTA and CDR2 FQGNSA. This CDR3 is CASSLIAGVELFF. CDR3 sequence (DNA): TGTGCCAGCAGCTTGATAGCGGGAGTGGAGCTGTTTTTT.

This chain links TRBV30 with TRBJ1-1, with D tentatively TRBD1 (5 bases). V lost 2 bases and J 1 base, leaving 11 bases between the germline ends. The CDR3 consists of 14 residues. Germline-derived CDR1 and CDR2 are GTSNPN and SVGIG (reference sequence). For the CDR3, the DNA is TGTGCCTGGAGTCCGGGACTTCAGAACACTGAAGCTTTCTTT. Protein sequence: CAWSPGLQNTEAFF. The whole variable domain, remainder taken from reference TRBV30 and TRBJ1-1, is SQTIHQWPATLVQPVGSPLSLECTVEGTSNPNLYWYRQAAGRGLQLLFYSVGIGQISSEVPQNLSASRPQDRQFILSSKKLLLSDSGFYLCAWSPGLQNTEAFFGQGTRLTVV.

This sequence joins TRBV7-2 and TRBJ2-5; D may be TRBD1 (5 bases). The CDR3 extends over 17 amino acids. Trimming took 1 base from V and 2 from J, leaving 17 bases between them. Germline CDR1 and CDR2: SGHTA and FQGNSA. Here the CDR3 reads CASSLVGLGPKQETQYF. The CDR3 coding sequence is TGTGCCAGCAGCTTAGTAGGTCTGGGGCCAAAGCAAGAGACCCAGTACTTC.

This chain joins TRBV6-6 and TRBJ2-7; the D call may be TRBD1 or TRBD2 (6 bases each). The CDR3 totals 15 residues. Trimming left V 2 bases short and J 1 base short, with 12 bases between. CDR1 and CDR2 (germline): MNHNY, SVGAGI (reference sequence). The CDR3 spells CASSYPPGASYEQYF. In DNA form, the CDR3 reads TGTGCCAGCAGTTACCCGCCGGGGGCTTCCTACGAGCAGTACTTC.